A selection of T cell receptor beta chains follows, all from one sample in a study of CD8 T cells in Susac syndrome. TCRdb used MiXCR to reprocess the immunoSEQ multiplex PCR reads, holding one entry per CDR3 protein. The sample shows about 140,000 distinct CDR3 sequences, under 97% of them seen only once. The specimen was CD4+ T cells from PBMCs. All receptors derive from a human donor with Susac syndrome. The CDR3 runs from the conserved cysteine through the conserved F or W. Fields, in order: clone size, V gene, J gene, D gene, CDR3 DNA, CDR3 protein. D genes are given only for firm matches. Clone size appears in some rows only: once, few, many, or a class for an expanded clone.

NA	TRBV3-1	TRBJ1-1	NA	TGTGCCAGCACCGGGGAAGAGAACACTGAAGCTTTCTTT	CASTGEENTEAFF
NA	TRBV9	TRBJ1-1	NA	TGTGCCAGCAGCGTCCTACAGGGGAACACTGAAGCTTTCTTT	CASSVLQGNTEAFF
NA	TRBV20-1	TRBJ2-1	NA	TGCAGTGCTTCGACGAACAGGGCTAATCTGCAATTCTTC	CSASTNRANLQFF
NA	TRBV12-3/TRBV12-4	TRBJ1-1	TRBD1	TGTGCCAGCAGATGGACAGGGCGAACTGAAGCTTTCTTT	CASRWTGRTEAFF
few	TRBV6-5	TRBJ1-5	NA	TGTGCCAGCAGTCGTACAGGGTTTAATCAGCCCCAGCATTTT	CASSRTGFNQPQHF
NA	TRBV20-1	TRBJ2-5	NA	TGCAGTGCTAGACCAGGGTCAGAGACCCAGTACTTC	CSARPGSETQYF
NA	TRBV7-2	TRBJ2-7	TRBD1	TGTGCCAGCAGTTTAACAGGGGCAGAACGGTACTTC	CASSLTGAERYF
NA	TRBV28	TRBJ2-7	TRBD2	TGTGCCAGCAGTTTACCTAGCGGAGCCTACGAGCAGTACTTC	CASSLPSGAYEQYF
NA	TRBV20-1	TRBJ1-2	NA	TGCAGTGCTATCTTAAACTATGGCTACACCTTC	CSAILNYGYTF
NA	TRBV10-3	TRBJ1-1	NA	TGTGCCATCAATCCGGGGGAAAACACTGAAGCTTTCTTT	CAINPGENTEAFF
NA	TRBV7-9	TRBJ2-7	NA	TGTGCCAGCAGCCACGAAGGTTTTGGCGAGCAGTACTTC	CASSHEGFGEQYF
NA	TRBV3-1	TRBJ2-6	NA	TGTGCCAGCAGCCTCCAAGGGGCCAACGTCCTGACTTTC	CASSLQGANVLTF
NA	TRBV18	TRBJ2-3	TRBD2	TGTGCCAGCTCACCTGTGGCGGGAGAGATGACAGATACGCAGTATTTT	CASSPVAGEMTDTQYF
few	TRBV11-2	TRBJ2-7	TRBD1	TGTGCCAGCAGCTGGGGGACAGCCTACGAGCAGTACTTC	CASSWGTAYEQYF
NA	TRBV4-1	TRBJ1-4	TRBD1	TGCGCCAGCAGCCAAGGTCCGGGGGACAGGGTTAATGAAAAACTGTTTTTT	CASSQGPGDRVNEKLFF
NA	TRBV3-1	TRBJ2-2	NA	TGTGCCAGCAGAGACTCGGGCGGGGAGCTGTTTTTT	CASRDSGGELFF